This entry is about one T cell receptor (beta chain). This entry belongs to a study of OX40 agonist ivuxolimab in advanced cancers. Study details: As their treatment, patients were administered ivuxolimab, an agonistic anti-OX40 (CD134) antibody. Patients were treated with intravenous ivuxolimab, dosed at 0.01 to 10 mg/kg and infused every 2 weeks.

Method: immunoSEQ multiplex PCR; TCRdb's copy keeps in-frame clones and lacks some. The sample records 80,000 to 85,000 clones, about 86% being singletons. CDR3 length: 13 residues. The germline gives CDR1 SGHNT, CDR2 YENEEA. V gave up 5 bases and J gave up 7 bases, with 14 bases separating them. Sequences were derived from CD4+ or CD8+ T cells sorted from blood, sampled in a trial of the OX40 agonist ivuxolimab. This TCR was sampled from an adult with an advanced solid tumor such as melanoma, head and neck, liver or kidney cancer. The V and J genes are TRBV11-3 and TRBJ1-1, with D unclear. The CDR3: CASSPSFEIEAFF. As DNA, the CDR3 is TGTGCCAGCAGCCCGTCATTTGAGATTGAAGCTTTCTTT.